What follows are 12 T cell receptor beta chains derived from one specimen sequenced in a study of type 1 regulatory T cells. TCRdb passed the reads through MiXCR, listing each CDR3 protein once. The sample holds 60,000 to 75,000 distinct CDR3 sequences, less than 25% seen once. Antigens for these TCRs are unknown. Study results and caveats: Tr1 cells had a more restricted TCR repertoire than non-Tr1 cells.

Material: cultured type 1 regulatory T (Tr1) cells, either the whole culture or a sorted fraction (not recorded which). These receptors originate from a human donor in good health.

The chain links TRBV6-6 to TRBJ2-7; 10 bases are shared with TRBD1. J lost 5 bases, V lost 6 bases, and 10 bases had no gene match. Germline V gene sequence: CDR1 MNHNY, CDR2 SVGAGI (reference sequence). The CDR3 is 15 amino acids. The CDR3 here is CASSARTGGINEQYF. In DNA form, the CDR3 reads TGTGCCAGCAGCGCCCGGACAGGGGGTATCAACGAGCAGTACTTC.

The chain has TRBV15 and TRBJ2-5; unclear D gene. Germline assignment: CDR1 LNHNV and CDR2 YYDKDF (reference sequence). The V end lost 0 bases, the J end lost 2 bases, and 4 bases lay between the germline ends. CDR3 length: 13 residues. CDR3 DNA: TGTGCCACCAGCAGAGATCCACAAGAGACCCAGTACTTC. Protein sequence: CATSRDPQETQYF.

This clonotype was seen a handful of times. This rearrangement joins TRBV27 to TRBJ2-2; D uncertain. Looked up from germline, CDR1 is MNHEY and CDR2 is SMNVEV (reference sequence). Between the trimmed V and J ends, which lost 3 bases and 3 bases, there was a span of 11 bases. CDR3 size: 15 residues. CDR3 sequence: CASSLAKGYTGELFF. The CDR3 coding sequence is TGTGCCAGCAGTTTGGCGAAGGGCTACACCGGGGAGCTGTTTTTT.

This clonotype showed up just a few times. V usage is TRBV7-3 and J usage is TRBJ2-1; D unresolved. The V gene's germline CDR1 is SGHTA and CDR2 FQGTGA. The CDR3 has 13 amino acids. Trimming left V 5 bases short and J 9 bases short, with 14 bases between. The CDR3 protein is CASSTSKSTEQFF. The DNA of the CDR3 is TGTGCCAGCAGCACCAGTAAAAGCACTGAGCAGTTCTTC.

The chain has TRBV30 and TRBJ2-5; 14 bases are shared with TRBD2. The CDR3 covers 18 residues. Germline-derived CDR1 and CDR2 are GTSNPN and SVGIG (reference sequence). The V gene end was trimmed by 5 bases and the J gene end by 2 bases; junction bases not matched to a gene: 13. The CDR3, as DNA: TGTGCCTGGGAAAGACTAGCGGGAGGGTTGCTGACTCAAGAGACCCAGTACTTC. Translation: CAWERLAGGLLTQETQYF. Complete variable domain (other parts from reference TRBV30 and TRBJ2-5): SQTIHQWPATLVQPVGSPLSLECTVEGTSNPNLYWYRQAAGRGLQLLFYSVGIGQISSEVPQNLSASRPQDRQFILSSKKLLLSDSGFYLCAWERLAGGLLTQETQYFGPGTRLLVL.

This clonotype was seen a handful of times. Here the CDR3 DNA reads TGCAGTGCTGCTAGCGGGAACACCGGGGAGCTGTTTTTT. Translating gives CSAASGNTGELFF. The gene calls are TRBV20-1 and TRBJ2-2; 7 bases agree with TRBD2. Germline values: CDR1 DFQATT, CDR2 SNEGSKA (reference sequence). V gave up 5 bases and J gave up 1 base; unmatched junction bases: 1. This CDR3 is 13 amino acids long.

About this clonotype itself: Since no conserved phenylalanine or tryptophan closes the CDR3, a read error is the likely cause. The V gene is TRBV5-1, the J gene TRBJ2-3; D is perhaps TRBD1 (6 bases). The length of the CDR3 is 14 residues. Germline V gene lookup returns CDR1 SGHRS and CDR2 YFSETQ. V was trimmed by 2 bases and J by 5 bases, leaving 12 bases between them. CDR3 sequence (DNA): TGCGCCAGCAGCTTTCGACAGGCTTTAGATACGCAGTATTCT. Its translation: CASSFRQALDTQYS.

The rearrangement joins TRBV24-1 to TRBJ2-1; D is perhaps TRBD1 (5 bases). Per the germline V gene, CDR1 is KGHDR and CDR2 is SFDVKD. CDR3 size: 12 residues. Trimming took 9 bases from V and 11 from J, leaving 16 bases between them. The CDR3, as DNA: TGTGCCACCGGCGGACAACTTCGCCAGCAGTTCTTC. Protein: CATGGQLRQQFF.

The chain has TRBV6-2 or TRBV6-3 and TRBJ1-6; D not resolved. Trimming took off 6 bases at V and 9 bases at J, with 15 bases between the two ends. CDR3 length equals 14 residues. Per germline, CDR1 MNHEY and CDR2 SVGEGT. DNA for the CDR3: TGTGCCAGCAGCTATCGCGCCCGAGGTTCACCCCTCCACTTT. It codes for CASSYRARGSPLHF.

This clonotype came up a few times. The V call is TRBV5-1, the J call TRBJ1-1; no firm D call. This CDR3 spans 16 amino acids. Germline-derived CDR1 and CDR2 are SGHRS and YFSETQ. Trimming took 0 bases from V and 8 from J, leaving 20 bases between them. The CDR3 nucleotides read TGCGCCAGCAGCTTGGAGGGCGCACCGGGCGTTCGCGAAGCTTTCTTT. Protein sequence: CASSLEGAPGVREAFF.

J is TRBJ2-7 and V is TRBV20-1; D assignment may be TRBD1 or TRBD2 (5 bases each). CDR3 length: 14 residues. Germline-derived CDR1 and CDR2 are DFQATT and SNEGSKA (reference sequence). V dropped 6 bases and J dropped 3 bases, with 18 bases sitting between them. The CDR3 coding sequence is TGCAGTGCCCATCATCCCGGGACGGACTACGAGCAGTACTTC. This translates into CSAHHPGTDYEQYF.

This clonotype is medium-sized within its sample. The CDR3 region has the DNA TGCGCCAGCAGCCGGGGGGAAAGCTCCTATAATTCACCCCTCCACTTT. It is translated as CASSRGESSYNSPLHF. The chain joins TRBV5-1 to TRBJ1-6, with D tentatively TRBD1 (5 bases). The germline CDR1 and CDR2 sequences are SGHRS and YFSETQ. This CDR3 is 16 amino acids long. V was shortened by 4 bases and J by 0 bases, with 11 bases between the two germline ends.